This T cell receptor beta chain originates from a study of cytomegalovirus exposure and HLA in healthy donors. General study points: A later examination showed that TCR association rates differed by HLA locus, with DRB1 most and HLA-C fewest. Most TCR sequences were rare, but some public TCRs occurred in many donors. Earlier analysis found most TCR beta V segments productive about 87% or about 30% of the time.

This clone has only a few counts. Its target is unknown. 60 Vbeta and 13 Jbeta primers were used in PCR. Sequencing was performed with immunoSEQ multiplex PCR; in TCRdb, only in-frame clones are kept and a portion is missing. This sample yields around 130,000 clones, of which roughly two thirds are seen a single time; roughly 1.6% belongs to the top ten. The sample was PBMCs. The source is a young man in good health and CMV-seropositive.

CDR3 sequence reads: CASSQYRGAGTEAFF. In nucleotides, the CDR3 is TGTGCCAGCAGCCAGTACAGGGGCGCCGGCACTGAAGCTTTCTTT. The chain carries TRBV4-2 and TRBJ1-1, with 7 bases lining up with TRBD1. Per germline, CDR1 LGHNA and CDR2 YNFKEQ. CDR3 size: 15 residues. The V segment lost 3 bases and the J segment 4 bases; nucleotides outside the gene matches: 8.